This TCR beta chain was identified during a study of T-cell reconstitution after alpha-beta-depleted transplantation in children. As it was prepared, the TCRbeta library received unique molecular identifiers. TCRdb called the PCR reads again in MiXCR, with one record for every CDR3 protein. This sample carries about 200,000 distinct CDR3 sequences, approximately 15% of them seen once, and the ten largest clones take under 15%. There are many counts of this clonotype. CDR1 WNHNN and CDR2 SYGVQD come from the germline V gene (reference sequence). V lost 7 bases, J lost 1 base, and 9 bases lay in between. The CDR3 consists of 13 residues.

The rearrangement links TRBV10-1 to TRBJ2-3, with D possibly being TRBD2 (5 bases). The clonotype was recovered from a human donor who donated a stem cell graft to a child with acute lymphoblastic leukemia. Here the sequenced sample was PBMCs from the stem cell graft donor, taken from the stem cell graft. CDR3 coding DNA: TGCGCCAGCACCCGGGATGGCACAGATACGCAGTATTTT. This codes for CASTRDGTDTQYF.